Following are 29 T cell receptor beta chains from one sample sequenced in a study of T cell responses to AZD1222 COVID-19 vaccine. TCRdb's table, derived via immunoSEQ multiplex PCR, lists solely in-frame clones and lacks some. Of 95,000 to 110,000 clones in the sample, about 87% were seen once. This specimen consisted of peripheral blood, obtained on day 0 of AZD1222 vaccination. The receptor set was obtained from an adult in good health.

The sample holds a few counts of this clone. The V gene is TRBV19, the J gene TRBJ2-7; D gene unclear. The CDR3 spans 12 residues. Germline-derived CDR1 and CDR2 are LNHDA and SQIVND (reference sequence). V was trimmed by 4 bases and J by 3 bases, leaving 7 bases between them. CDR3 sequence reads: CASSRPNYEQYF. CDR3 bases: TGTGCCAGTAGTAGGCCTAACTACGAGCAGTACTTC.

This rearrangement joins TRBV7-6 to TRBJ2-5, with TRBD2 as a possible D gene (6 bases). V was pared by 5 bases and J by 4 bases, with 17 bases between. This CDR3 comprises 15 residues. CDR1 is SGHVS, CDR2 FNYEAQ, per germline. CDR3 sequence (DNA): TGTGCCAGCAGCGTAAAGGGACTTCCGCCAGAGACCCAGTACTTC. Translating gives CASSVKGLPPETQYF.

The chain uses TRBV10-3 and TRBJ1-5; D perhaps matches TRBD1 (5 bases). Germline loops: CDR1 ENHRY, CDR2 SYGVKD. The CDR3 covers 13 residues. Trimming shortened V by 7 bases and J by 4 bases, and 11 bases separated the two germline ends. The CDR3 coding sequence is TGTGCCATCACCCCACAGGAAAATCAGCCCCAGCATTTT. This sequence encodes CAITPQENQPQHF.

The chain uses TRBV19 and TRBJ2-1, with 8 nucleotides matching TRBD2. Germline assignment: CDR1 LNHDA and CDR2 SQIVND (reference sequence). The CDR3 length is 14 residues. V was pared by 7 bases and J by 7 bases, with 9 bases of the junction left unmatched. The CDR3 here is CASKGAGDTNEQFF. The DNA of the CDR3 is TGTGCCAGTAAGGGAGCGGGAGATACTAATGAGCAGTTCTTC.

In DNA form, the CDR3 reads TGTGCCAGCAGCTTAGATATGGAAAATGGCTACACCTTC. It codes for CASSLDMENGYTF. This chain links TRBV7-9 with TRBJ1-2; no firm D call. The germline CDR1 and CDR2 sequences are SEHNR and FQNEAQ (reference sequence). CDR3 length: 13 amino acids. Trimming shortened V by 1 base and J by 6 bases, and 9 bases separated the two germline ends.

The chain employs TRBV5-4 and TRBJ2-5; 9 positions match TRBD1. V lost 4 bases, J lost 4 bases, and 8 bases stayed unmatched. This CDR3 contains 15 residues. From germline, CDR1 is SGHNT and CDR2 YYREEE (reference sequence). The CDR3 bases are TGTGCCAGCAGCCCACAGGGGGCAGGTCGAGAGACCCAGTACTTC. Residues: CASSPQGAGRETQYF.

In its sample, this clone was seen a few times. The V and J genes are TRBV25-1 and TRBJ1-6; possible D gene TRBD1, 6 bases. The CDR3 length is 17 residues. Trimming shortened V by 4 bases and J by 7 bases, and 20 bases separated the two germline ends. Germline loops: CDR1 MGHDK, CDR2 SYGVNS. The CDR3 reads CASSGESFRGSNSPLHF. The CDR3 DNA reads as TGTGCCAGCAGTGGCGAAAGCTTCAGGGGTTCCAATTCACCCCTCCACTTT.

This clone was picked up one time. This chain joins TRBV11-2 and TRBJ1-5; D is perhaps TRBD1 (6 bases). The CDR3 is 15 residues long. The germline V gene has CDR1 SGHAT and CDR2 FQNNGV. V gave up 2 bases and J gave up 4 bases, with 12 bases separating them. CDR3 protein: CASSLSAGVNQPQHF. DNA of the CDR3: TGTGCCAGCAGCTTAAGCGCAGGGGTGAATCAGCCCCAGCATTTT.

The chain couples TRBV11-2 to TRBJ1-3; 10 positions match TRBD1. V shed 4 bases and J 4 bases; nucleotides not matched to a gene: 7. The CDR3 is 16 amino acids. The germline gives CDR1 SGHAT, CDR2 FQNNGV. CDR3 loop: CASSSWTGGFGNTIYF. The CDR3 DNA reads TGTGCCAGCAGCTCCTGGACAGGGGGTTTCGGAAACACCATATATTTT.

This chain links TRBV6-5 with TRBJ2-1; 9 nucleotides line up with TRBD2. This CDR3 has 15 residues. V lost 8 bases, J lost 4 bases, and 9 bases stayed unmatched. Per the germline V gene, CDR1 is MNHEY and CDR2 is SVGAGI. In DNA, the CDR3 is TGTGCCAGCCCTGAGACTAGCGGTTCTTACAATGAGCAGTTCTTC. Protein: CASPETSGSYNEQFF.

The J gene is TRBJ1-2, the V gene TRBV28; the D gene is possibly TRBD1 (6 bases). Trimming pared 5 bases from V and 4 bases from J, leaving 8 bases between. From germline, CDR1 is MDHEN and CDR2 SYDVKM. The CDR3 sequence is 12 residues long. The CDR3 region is CASSVRGYGYTF. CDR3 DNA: TGTGCCAGCAGTGTCAGGGGCTATGGCTACACCTTC.

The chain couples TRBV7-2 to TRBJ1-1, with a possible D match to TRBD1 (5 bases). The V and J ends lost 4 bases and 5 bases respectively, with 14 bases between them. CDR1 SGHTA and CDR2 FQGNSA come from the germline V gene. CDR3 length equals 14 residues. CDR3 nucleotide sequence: TGTGCCAGCAGCTCCGGACAACCTTTGACTGAAGCTTTCTTT. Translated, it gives CASSSGQPLTEAFF.

The CDR3 nucleotides are TGTGCCAGCAGCTTAGATCCCCAGGGAAATGGCTACACCTTC. This codes for CASSLDPQGNGYTF. The chain couples TRBV11-3 to TRBJ1-2, with D perhaps TRBD1 (5 bases). CDR1 SGHNT and CDR2 YENEEA come from the germline V gene. Trimming took off 0 bases at V and 6 bases at J, with 11 bases between the two ends. This CDR3 is built from 14 residues.

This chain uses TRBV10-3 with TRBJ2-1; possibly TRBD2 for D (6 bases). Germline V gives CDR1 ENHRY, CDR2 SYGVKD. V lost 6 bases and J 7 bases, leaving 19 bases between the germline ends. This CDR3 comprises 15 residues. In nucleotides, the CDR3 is TGTGCCATCAGCCGCCGGTGGGGGGATGGGAATGAGCAGTTCTTC. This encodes CAISRRWGDGNEQFF.

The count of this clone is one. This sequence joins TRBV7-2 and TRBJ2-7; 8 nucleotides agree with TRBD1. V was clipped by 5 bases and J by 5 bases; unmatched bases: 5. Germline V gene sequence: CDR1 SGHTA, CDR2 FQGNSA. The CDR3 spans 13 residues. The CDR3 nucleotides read TGTGCCAGCAGCCCACAGACAGGGGACGAGCAGTACTTC. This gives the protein CASSPQTGDEQYF.

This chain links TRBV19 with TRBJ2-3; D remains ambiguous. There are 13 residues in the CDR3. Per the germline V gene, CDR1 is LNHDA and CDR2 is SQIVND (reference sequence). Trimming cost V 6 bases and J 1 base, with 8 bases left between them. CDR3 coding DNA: TGTGCCAGTAGAAGCCCAGGCACAGATACGCAGTATTTT. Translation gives CASRSPGTDTQYF.

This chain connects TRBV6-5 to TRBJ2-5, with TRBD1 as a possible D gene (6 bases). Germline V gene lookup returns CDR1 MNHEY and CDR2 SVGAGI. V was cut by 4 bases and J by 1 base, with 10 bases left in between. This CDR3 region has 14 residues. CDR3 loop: CASSSWDTQETQYF. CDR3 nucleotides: TGTGCCAGCAGTTCGTGGGACACCCAAGAGACCCAGTACTTC.

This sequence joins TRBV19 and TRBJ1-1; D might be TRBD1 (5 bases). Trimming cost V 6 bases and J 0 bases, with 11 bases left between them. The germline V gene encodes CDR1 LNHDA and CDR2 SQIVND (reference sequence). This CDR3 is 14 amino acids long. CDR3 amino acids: CASSRRGMNTEAFF. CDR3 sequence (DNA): TGTGCCAGTAGCCGGCGGGGGATGAACACTGAAGCTTTCTTT.

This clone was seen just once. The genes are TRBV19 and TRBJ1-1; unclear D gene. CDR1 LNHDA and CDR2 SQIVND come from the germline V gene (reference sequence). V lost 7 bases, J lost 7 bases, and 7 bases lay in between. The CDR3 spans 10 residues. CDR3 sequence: CASTAGEAFF. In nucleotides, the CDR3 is TGTGCCAGTACCGCGGGTGAAGCTTTCTTT.

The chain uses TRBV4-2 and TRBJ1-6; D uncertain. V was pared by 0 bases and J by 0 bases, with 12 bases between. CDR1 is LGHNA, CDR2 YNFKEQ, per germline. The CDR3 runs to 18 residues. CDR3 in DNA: TGTGCCAGCAGCCAAGATCCAGCGATTAGCTCCTATAATTCACCCCTCCACTTT. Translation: CASSQDPAISSYNSPLHF.

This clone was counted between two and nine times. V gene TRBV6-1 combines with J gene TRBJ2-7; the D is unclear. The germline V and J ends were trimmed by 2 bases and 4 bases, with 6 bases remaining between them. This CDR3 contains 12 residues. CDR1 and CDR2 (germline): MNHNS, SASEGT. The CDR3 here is CASSEYPYEQYF. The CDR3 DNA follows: TGTGCCAGCAGTGAATACCCTTACGAGCAGTACTTC.

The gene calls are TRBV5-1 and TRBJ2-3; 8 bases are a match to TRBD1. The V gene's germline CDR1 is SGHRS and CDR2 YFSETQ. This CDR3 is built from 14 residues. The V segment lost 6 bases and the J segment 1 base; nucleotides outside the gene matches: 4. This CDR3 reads CASTPGQGTDTQYF. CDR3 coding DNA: TGCGCCAGCACCCCGGGACAGGGCACAGATACGCAGTATTTT.

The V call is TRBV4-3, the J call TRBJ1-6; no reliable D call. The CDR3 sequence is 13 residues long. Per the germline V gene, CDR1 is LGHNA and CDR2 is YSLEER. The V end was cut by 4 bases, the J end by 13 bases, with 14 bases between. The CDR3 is CASSRVMGAPLHF. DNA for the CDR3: TGCGCCAGCAGCCGAGTTATGGGCGCTCCCCTCCACTTT.

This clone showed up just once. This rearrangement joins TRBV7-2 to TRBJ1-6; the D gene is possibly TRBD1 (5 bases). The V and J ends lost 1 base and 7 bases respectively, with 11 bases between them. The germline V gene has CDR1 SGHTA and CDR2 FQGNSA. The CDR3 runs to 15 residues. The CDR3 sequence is CASSLVGGTNSPLHF. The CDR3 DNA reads TGTGCCAGCAGCTTAGTCGGAGGGACGAATTCACCCCTCCACTTT.

For the CDR3, the DNA is TGTGCCAGCAGTGACGAGGCAGGGGACGGGGGCTACACCTTC. Amino acids: CASSDEAGDGGYTF. J is TRBJ1-2 and V is TRBV6-4, with D possibly TRBD1 on 6 matching bases. The CDR3 contains 14 residues. The germline V gene encodes CDR1 MRHNA and CDR2 SNTAGT. V lost 2 bases to trimming and J lost 8 bases, with 15 bases between them.

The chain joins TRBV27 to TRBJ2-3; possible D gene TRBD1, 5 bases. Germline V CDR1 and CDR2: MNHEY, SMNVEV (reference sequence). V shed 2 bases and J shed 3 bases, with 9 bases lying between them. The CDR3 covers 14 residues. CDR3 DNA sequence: TGTGCCAGCAGTTTACACAGGAAAACAGATACGCAGTATTTT. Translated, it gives CASSLHRKTDTQYF.

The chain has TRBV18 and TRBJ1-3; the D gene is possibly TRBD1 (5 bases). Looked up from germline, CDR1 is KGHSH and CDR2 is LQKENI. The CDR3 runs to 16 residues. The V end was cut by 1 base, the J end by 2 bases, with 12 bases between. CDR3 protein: CASSPLGDFTGNTIYF. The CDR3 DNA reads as TGTGCCAGCTCACCACTAGGGGACTTTACTGGAAACACCATATATTTT.

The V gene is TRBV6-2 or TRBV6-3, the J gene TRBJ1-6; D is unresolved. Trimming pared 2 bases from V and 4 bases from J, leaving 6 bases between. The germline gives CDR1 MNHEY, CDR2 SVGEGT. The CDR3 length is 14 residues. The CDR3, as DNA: TGTGCCAGCAGTTACGGGCAGTATAATTCACCCCTCCACTTT. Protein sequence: CASSYGQYNSPLHF.

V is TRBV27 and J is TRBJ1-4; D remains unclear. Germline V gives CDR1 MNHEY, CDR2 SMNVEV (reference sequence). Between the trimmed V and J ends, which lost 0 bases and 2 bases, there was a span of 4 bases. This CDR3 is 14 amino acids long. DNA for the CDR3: TGTGCCAGCAGTTTATCAGGGACTAATGAAAAACTGTTTTTT. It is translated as CASSLSGTNEKLFF.